This T cell receptor (beta chain) was captured by sequencing in a study of OX40 agonist ivuxolimab in advanced cancers. In the study overall: Patients were 82.7% male with ages about 20 to 79, mean 60. Findings and limits, study-wide: Average numbers of expanded clones were greater in CD8+ T cells than in CD4+. Clonal expansion in partial responders at 0.1-3.0 mg/kg ranked among the lowest. Also present in some nonresponders was a low level of normalized T-cell clonal expansion.

As concerns this clone: The antigen remains unidentified.

From germline, CDR1 is SQVTM and CDR2 ANQGSEA. After removal of 7 bases from V and 3 bases from J, the junction contained 17 bases not matched to a gene. The CDR3 runs 16 residues. This table comes from immunoSEQ multiplex PCR, and its TCRdb copy is limited to in-frame clones, with some not included. The sample lists 66,000 or so clones, 82% occurring once. This sequence joins TRBV29-1 and TRBJ2-7; 8 bases are a match to TRBD2. The specimen was CD4+ or CD8+ T cells sorted from blood, collected in a trial of the OX40 agonist ivuxolimab. The clonotype comes from an adult with an advanced solid tumor such as melanoma, head and neck, liver or kidney cancer. CDR3 DNA: TGCAGCGCCAGCCAGCCCCCCGGGACTAGAAACTACGAGCAGTACTTC. As protein: CSASQPPGTRNYEQYF.